Only one count was recorded for the clone carrying this TCR beta chain. The CDR3 runs to 17 residues. Germline-derived CDR1 and CDR2 are LGHNA and YSLEER. Trimming at V came to 0 bases and at J to 3 bases, leaving 11 bases not matched to a gene. The record originates from a study of T cell changes during pregnancy in multiple sclerosis. Profiling relied on immunoSEQ multiplex PCR, and the TCRdb table lists in-frame clones only, not all of them. The sample has approximately 64,000 clones, 92% seen once. Sequencing was performed on peripheral blood, taken in the first trimester of pregnancy. V gene TRBV4-3 combines with J gene TRBJ2-7; 7 positions match TRBD2. The source of this sequence is a female donor with multiple sclerosis, enrolled in a pregnancy study. The CDR3 loop reads CASSQDPTLASGYEQYF. DNA for the CDR3: TGCGCCAGCAGCCAAGATCCGACGCTCGCTAGCGGCTACGAGCAGTACTTC.